This T cell receptor beta chain was observed in a study of shared T cell receptors in the human thymus. V lost 1 base and J lost 6; bases outside the gene matches: 7. Germline values: CDR1 MNHNS, CDR2 SASEGT. The CDR3 runs to 18 residues. TCRdb's table, derived via immunoSEQ multiplex PCR, lists solely in-frame clones and lacks some. Seen here are almost 550,000 clones, roughly 74% observed once, and the top ten hold about 0.014%. This sample also belongs to another study, concerning human thymus T cells.

The sequence was obtained from a boy less than two years old with a congenital heart defect. The chain carries TRBV6-1 and TRBJ2-2; 14 bases fit TRBD2. Input material: thymocytes. In DNA, the CDR3 is TGTGCCAGCAGTGAAGGCGGGGGACTAGCGGGAGCGGCCGGGGAGCTGTTTTTT. It codes for CASSEGGGLAGAAGELFF.